This T cell receptor (beta chain) is drawn from a study of CD8+ T cells in alopecia areata. Study-wide points: Lesional scalp displayed greater clonality than normal scalp, most notably in alopecia totalis/universalis. Sequencing of scalp samples also includes resident alphabeta T cells from normal skin. Shared TCR sequences were less clear between patients than in mice, possibly partly from HLA diversity.

This clone was detected once. Its antigen is unidentified. Isolated RNA was reverse transcribed into cDNA used as the sequencing template. Assay used: immunoSEQ multiplex PCR; TCRdb lists only in-frame clones, some missing. Here the sample spans 120,000 to 150,000 clones, more than 55% being singletons. V was trimmed by 0 bases and J by 0 bases, leaving 14 bases between them. The CDR3 totals 17 residues. CDR1 and CDR2 (germline): SGHNT, YYREEE (reference sequence). Cell sorting was applied to PBMCs, and CD4+ and CD8+ T cells were collected. This sequence was found in a human donor in good health. Sequencing was carried out using CD8+ T cells sorted from blood. The chain joins TRBV5-4 to TRBJ2-3; D is ambiguous. The DNA for the CDR3 is TGTGCCAGCAGCTTGGGGGCGTCGCTCACTAGCACAGATACGCAGTATTTT. Protein: CASSLGASLTSTDTQYF.